This TCR beta chain was captured in a study of cytomegalovirus exposure and HLA in healthy donors (dated by TCRdb to 2015 to 2018). Context from the whole study: An earlier analysis of approximately 550 of the donors reported about 250 Gb of sequence data and 117 million unique TCR beta sequences from roughly 200 million T cells. Across some 400 genotyped donors of the cohort, an average of roughly 200,000 unique TCR beta nucleotide sequences per donor were sequenced, and roughly 18% of those sequences were non-productive. The study aimed to test whether cataloging public T cell receptors could reveal signatures of past pathogen exposure. Besides the first cohort of 666 subjects, a separate validation cohort made up of roughly 120 different subjects was used. HLA typing covered class I and class II loci at four-digit resolution. Of the 350 to 450 genotyped donors, over 80% were placed in the genetic ancestry cluster associated with self-reported Caucasian donors. Donor age, sex, ethnicity and CMV serostatus were collected together with the repertoire data. The study used immunosequencing to profile the T cell repertoires of approximately 630 subjects and linked those repertoires to cytomegalovirus serostatus. An early release that covered 500 to 800 HLA-typed donors contained about 300 gigabases of sequencing data and tens of millions of unique TCR sequences. Roughly 5 DR-DQ haplotypes were handled as single units for association and clustering because linkage in the cohort was strong. To study patterns of TCR occurrence, a later analysis re-analyzed previously published TCR beta repertoires from 666 donors and added high-resolution HLA genotyping. In the later analysis, no new phenotypic data were used to find candidate immune exposures; instead, reliance was placed on TCR beta sequences and their occurrence across donors. Every repertoire in the discovery cohort had been generated on one and the same sequencing platform. The study combined high-throughput TCR immunosequencing, statistical association of individual TCRs with disease status, and machine learning to predict cytomegalovirus infection status. Typing coverage varied by locus: about 620-630 donors for A, B, C, DRB1 and DQB1; roughly 520 for DQA1; around 570 for DPA1; approximately 450 for DPB1. An earlier analysis of a few hundred of the donors applied high-throughput TCR beta sequencing to assess whether each TCR beta V gene segment acted as functional or pseudogenic. A later genetic analysis used genome-wide SNP genotypes for about 55% of the 666 donors, treating that subset as a discovery cohort.

Note on this clone: The antigen it recognizes is unknown. Base qualities are not recorded, but no much larger clone differs from it by a single base.

The germline V gene encodes CDR1 SGHVS and CDR2 FQNEAQ. Compared with germline, V lacks 4 bases and J lacks 5 bases; bases without a gene match: 10. The CDR3 runs 15 residues from the cysteine to the phenylalanine. Solely the CDR3 DNA is kept, with 45 bases framed from the first base. To prepare the library, the immunoSEQ multiplex PCR assay was applied. The multiplex PCR relied on a mix of 60 forward primers for TCR Vbeta segments and 13 reverse primers for TCR Jbeta segments. A multiplex PCR assay on genomic DNA amplified the CDR3 region of rearranged TCR beta genes. Amplified TCR beta libraries were sequenced as 87-base-pair reads on the Illumina HiSeq System. As for the original processing: Across the 640 or so repertoires, a later analysis counted 78 million or so unique TCR beta chains, 8.5 million to 12 million of which were shared by at least two donors. A nearest-neighbor algorithm error-corrected the raw reads and collapsed the reads into unique sequences, merging closely related sequences to remove PCR and sequencing errors. CDR3 sequences were aligned to IMGT reference sequences to assign V, D and J gene segments. For a sequence to be retained, a match of at least six nucleotides to both a V gene segment and a J gene segment was required. Rearrangements were classified as productive when the CDR3 lacked stop codons and remained in frame with V and J, and all other rearrangements were classified as non-productive. CDR3 was defined by IMGT convention, running from the second conserved V-encoded cysteine to the conserved J-encoded phenylalanine. The earlier analysis of about 620 of the donors excluded sequences that lacked an unambiguous match to a single V gene segment. An earlier analysis of 587 of the donors classified V segments as functional when productive rearrangements were above 56.7% and as segregating when the standard deviation between donors was above 5%. A statistical classification framework was built to diagnose cytomegalovirus status from the catalog of TCR beta chain sequences. V and J gene assignment, in a later analysis, came from comparing TCR nucleotide sequences with IMGT/GENE-DB human TR gene sequences. In a later analysis, CDR3 sequences and most-parsimonious VDJ recombination scenarios were assigned using the TCRdist pipeline. In a later analysis, each TCR beta chain was defined by its CDR3 amino acid sequence together with its V-gene family, and reads without a unique V-gene family were excluded. In a later analysis, some 600 highly shared, low-generation-probability nucleotide sequences were removed to address suspected cross-contamination and a sequencing artifact. In a later analysis, a clonal expansion index for each public chain was calculated from normalized within-repertoire ranks of inferred template counts. In a later analysis, generation probabilities were computed using a VDJ recombination model fitted to out-of-frame rearrangements, and the results were checked against IGoR. In a later analysis, TCR-TCR, TCR-HLA and TCR-CMV co-occurrence was scored with hypergeometric tests, and a repertoire-size bias correction was applied to TCR pairs. To estimate false discovery rates, a later analysis permuted the HLA or CMV assignments 20 times. In a later analysis, co-occurring TCRs were grouped using DBSCAN, and TCRdist sequence similarity was added for clustering within HLA-allele-positive subsets. For co-occurrence clustering, repertoires with fewer than 30,000 or more than 120,000 public chains were excluded, along with 4 to 6 repertoires with anomalous nucleotide sharing. The table comes from immuneACCESS by way of TCRdb, which keeps in-frame sequences with V and J called. Part of the clones is missing from these tables; in studies checked, under half for an unresolved V gene and the rest for unknown reasons. V and J calls and clone size are copied from that table; D and trimming were computed from the DNA. The sample yields fewer than 200,000 clones; roughly 70% were counted once. The leading ten clones occupy under 3.5% of the sample.

On the study overall, not on this receptor specifically: A later analysis found that TCR association rates varied across HLA loci, with DRB1 alleles showing the most associated TCRs and HLA-C alleles the fewest. In a later genetic analysis, a missense DCLRE1C variant was associated with V-gene and J-gene trimming of TCR beta chains, and the association was replicated in an independent cohort. In this cohort, only TCR beta chains were sequenced, and detectable features were limited by the absence of alpha or paired-chain data. Compared with the roughly 600-donor mean, donors in an Asian-associated ancestry cluster had fewer N-insertions in productive TCRs, according to a later genetic analysis. According to a later analysis, most CMV-associated TCR beta chains appeared to be HLA-restricted, and the HLA associations seemed to be driven largely by CMV exposure. A cluster of highly shared sequence variants was judged likely to be a technical artifact of the sequencing pipeline. Roughly uniform sequencing depth across donors was assumed in presence/absence analyses, although this assumption may not hold. Because the 87-base-pair reads could not distinguish some IMGT-functional V segments, including TRBV6-2 and TRBV6-3, those segments were excluded. Because counts were too low, roughly 16 rarely observed V segments, including chromosome 9 orphons, were left out of the earlier analysis of some 600 of the donors. Compared with equally common non-associated chains, HLA-associated TCR beta chains in a later analysis were more clonally expanded and had lower generation probabilities. The authors suggested that the approach could potentially be extended to other disease states and immunological phenotypes. While some public TCRs were present in many individuals, most TCR sequences turned up only very rarely across donors. When HLA alleles, especially DR and DQ, strongly co-occurred, TCR associations were difficult to assign to individual alleles. Broadly in line with IMGT annotations, most TCR beta V segments showed up in productive rearrangements about 87% or about 30% of the time in an earlier analysis of approximately 640 of the donors. The study gave a list of about 150 TCR beta chains associated with cytomegalovirus. According to a later analysis, parvovirus B19, influenza, CMV and Epstein-Barr virus appeared linked to several top co-occurrence clusters. In a later analysis, some 18,000 TCR beta sequences were associated with specific HLA alleles at a false discovery rate of 0.05. HLA typing was unavailable for some donors at each locus, so association tests used only the typed subset. Correlated functional status among segregating V segments might reflect linkage disequilibrium, but an unknown experimental factor could not be ruled out. Three of the identified cytomegalovirus-associated TCR beta chains were confirmed in vitro to be specific for cytomegalovirus antigens. For the cohort, immune exposure information was limited to CMV serostatus. The classifier was reported to diagnose cytomegalovirus status with high specificity and sensitivity in both the original and validation cohorts. A further reported finding was that TCR beta sequences accurately predicted the HLA-A and HLA-B alleles for most subjects in the first cohort.

The cohort comprised fewer than 750 healthy bone marrow donors. At the time of sampling, every cohort member was nominally healthy, though immune exposures that went unrecorded were likely present. The donor tested CMV seronegative, placing the donor among the 350 to 400 seronegative members of the cohort. A peripheral blood sample was collected from each donor, and TCR beta sequencing was performed on peripheral blood mononuclear cells. The Qiagen DNeasy Blood Extraction Kit was used to extract genomic DNA from the blood cell samples. The sequence derives from a woman between 25 and 40 years old in good health and CMV-seronegative. Sequenced: PBMCs. The chain was built from TRBV7-8 and TRBJ1-1; 7 bases in between match TRBD1. The CDR3 reads CASSSSTGWRTEAFF. At the DNA level, the sequence is TGTGCCAGCAGCTCCTCGACAGGGTGGAGGACTGAAGCTTTCTTT.